Sequencing of this TCR beta chain was carried out in a study of T-cell memory formation after mild COVID-19. Study results and limitations: Balance between CD4 and CD8 was seen in clones contracting day 15 to 85, and a CD4+ lean was seen in later expanders.

This CDR3 comprises 15 residues. The germline V gene encodes CDR1 LGHDT and CDR2 YNNKEL (reference sequence). V trimming: 4 bases; J trimming: 5 bases; junction bases outside the gene matches: 7. The authors produced TCR alpha and TCR beta cDNA libraries with sample barcodes and UMIs by 5'RACE using constant-segment primers. TCRdb re-derived calls from the 5' RACE reads in MiXCR, one entry per CDR3 protein. The sample contains 350,000 to 450,000 distinct CDR3 sequences, 14% of which appear only once. This clonotype was observed a few times. The antigen remains unidentified. V and J are TRBV3-1 and TRBJ2-1, with 8 bases lining up with TRBD2. This clonotype was obtained from a man aged 18 to 30 who had mild COVID-19 (a few samples of this study predate the infection). Cell type and time point are not known. What was sequenced was PBMCs or a T cell subset sorted from them (not recorded which). DNA of the CDR3: TGTGCCAGCAGCCCCATCGGGGGGGCCCACAATGAGCAGTTCTTC. Amino acid sequence: CASSPIGGAHNEQFF.